The clone carrying this TCR beta chain was found once. Antigen specificity is unknown. A multiplex PCR was run with 60 Vbeta primers and 13 Jbeta primers. TCRdb's table, derived via immunoSEQ multiplex PCR, lists solely in-frame clones and lacks some. The data show more than 140,000 clones, roughly four fifths seen once. The data were obtained in a study of cytomegalovirus exposure and HLA in healthy donors. Study as a whole: As released early, the data held about 85 million unique TCRs from HLA-typed donors. The study, taken as a whole, reports: Listed as cytomegalovirus-associated were 150 or so TCR beta chains. Within the data, a cluster of highly shared sequence variants was likely a sequencing artifact.

Germline CDR1 reads MDHEN; CDR2 reads SYDVKM. The CDR3 runs to 15 residues. V was cut by 4 bases and J by 2 bases, with 15 bases left in between. The chain employs TRBV28 and TRBJ2-7; TRBD2 might be the D (5 bases). This TCR derives from a man aged 25 to 40 in good health and CMV-seropositive. The sequencing sample was made of PBMCs. The CDR3 loop reads CASSSPEGFPYEQYF. Here the CDR3 DNA reads TGTGCCAGCAGTTCCCCAGAGGGCTTTCCCTACGAGCAGTACTTC.